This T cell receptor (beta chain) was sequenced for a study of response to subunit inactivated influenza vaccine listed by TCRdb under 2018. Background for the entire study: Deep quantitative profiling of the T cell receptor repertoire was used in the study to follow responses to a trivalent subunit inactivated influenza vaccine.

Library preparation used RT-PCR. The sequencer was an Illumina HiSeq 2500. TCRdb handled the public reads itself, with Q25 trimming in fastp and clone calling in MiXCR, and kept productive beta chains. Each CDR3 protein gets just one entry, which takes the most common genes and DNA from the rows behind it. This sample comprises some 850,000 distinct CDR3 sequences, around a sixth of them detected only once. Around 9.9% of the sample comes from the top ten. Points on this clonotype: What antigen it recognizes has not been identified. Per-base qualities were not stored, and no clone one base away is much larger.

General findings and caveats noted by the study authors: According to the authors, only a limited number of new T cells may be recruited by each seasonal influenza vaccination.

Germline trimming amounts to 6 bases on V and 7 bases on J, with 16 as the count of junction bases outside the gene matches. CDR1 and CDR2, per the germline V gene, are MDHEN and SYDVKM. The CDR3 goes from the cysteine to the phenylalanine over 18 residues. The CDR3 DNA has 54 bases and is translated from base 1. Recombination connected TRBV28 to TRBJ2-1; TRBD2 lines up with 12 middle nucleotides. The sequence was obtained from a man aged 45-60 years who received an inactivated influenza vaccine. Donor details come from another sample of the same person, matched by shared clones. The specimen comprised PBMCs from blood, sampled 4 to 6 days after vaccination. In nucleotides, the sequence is TGTGCCAGCAGCCCTATGACTAGCGGGAGACCGCCGAGGAATGAGCAGTTCTTC. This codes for CASSPMTSGRPPRNEQFF.